What follows describes a single T cell receptor beta chain. No antigen is known for it. Documented treatment: treatment-naive control, cytoreductive nephrectomy. The patient's renal cell carcinoma had clear cell pathology. Control tumor donors were several females and more than ten males, median age approximately 50 years. The repertoire was sequenced with immunoSEQ multiplex PCR; TCRdb's copy has only in-frame clones and lacks some. Here the sample spans about 23,000 clones, nearly 60% being singletons. Per the germline V gene, CDR1 is SQVTM and CDR2 is ANQGSEA. CDR3 length: 14 amino acids. With 6 bases removed from V and 3 bases from J, the gap between germline ends came to 15 bases. The sample originates from a study of radiation and T cells in renal cell carcinoma. Whole-study findings and limits: Tumor samples were small regions of approximately 1 g.

V usage is TRBV29-1 and J usage is TRBJ1-5, with D perhaps matching TRBD1 (6 bases). This TCR derives from a man in his forties with renal cell carcinoma. This specimen consisted of tumor tissue, obtained from a patient whose treatment was nephrectomy without radiotherapy. As DNA, the CDR3 is TGCAGCGTCCTCTTTACAGGGACCAATCAGCCCCAGCATTTT. This codes for CSVLFTGTNQPQHF.